This TCR beta chain was profiled in a study of CD8+ T cells in alopecia areata (dated by TCRdb to the late 2010s). Study-level background: Treated patients were enrolled in an open-label pilot trial of oral tofacitinib at 5 to 10 mg twice daily for moderate-to-severe alopecia areata. Tofacitinib was administered for 6 to 18 months, and 6 months of follow-up off drug were then conducted to assess delayed response and recurrence. In treated patients, disease severity was measured using the SALT score, which gives the percentage of scalp surface area affected. In both human patients and the C3H/HeJ mouse model, the study applied high-throughput TCRbeta sequencing to look at T cell clonal expansion in alopecia areata. Human TCRbeta sequencing covered scalp tissue and sorted CD4+ and CD8+ peripheral blood T cells from patchy and totalis/universalis alopecia areata patients and healthy controls. Biopsies were taken from tofacitinib-treated patients at baseline and at 4 and 24 weeks of treatment, and a later scalp biopsy was taken in several of the tofacitinib-treated patients. Clonality in the scalp was compared among normal scalp (n=4), patchy alopecia areata scalp (n=8), and alopecia totalis/universalis scalp (n=8). The RNA source kit depended on sample type: the PAXgene miRNA kit for fixed scalp, the miRNeasy kit for PBMCs, and the RNeasy kit for mouse skin. TCRbeta CDR3 regions were amplified by immunoSEQ multiplex PCR using 35 Vbeta forward and 13 Jbeta reverse primers.

The CDR3 runs 13 residues from the cysteine to the phenylalanine. Only the CDR3 part of the read is kept: 39 bases, read in frame from the first base. V and J lose 3 bases and 2 bases, and a span of 9 bases separates them. From a lookup of the germline V gene (reference sequence), CDR1 and CDR2 are GTSNPN and SVGIG. Reading the label with the study, this specimen's time point is: about four weeks on oral tofacitinib. This sample's treatment or condition label indicates: oral pan-JAK inhibitor, 5-10 mg twice daily. Lesional scalp punch biopsies and peripheral blood were obtained from alopecia areata patients. After PBMCs were isolated by density centrifugation and stained for CD3, CD4 and CD8, a FACSAria was used to sort CD4+ and CD8+ T cells. Library preparation was by the immunoSEQ multiplex PCR assay. For TCR sequencing, RNA was extracted from every sample and reverse transcribed into cDNA to serve as template. SuperScript III was used to make first-strand cDNA, primed with a 2:1 mix of oligo-dT and random hexamers. A synthetic immune receptor repertoire was used to measure amplification bias, and any remaining bias was corrected computationally. On the study's bioinformatics: Raw reads were preprocessed for error removal, and CDR3 was defined according to IMGT conventions as running from the conserved cysteine to phenylalanine. Clonality was computed as 1 minus the Shannon entropy, with the entropy normalized by log2 of the number of productive unique TCRs. Whether scalp clones were CD4 or CD8 was inferred by matching scalp TCRbeta sequences against CD4 and CD8 repertoires sorted from blood. Held by TCRdb, this immuneACCESS table contains in-frame sequences only and omits some clones. Under half of the omission traces to an unresolved V gene where checked; the cause of the rest is unknown. The D gene and trimming were derived from the DNA, and the V and J assignments and clone size from that table. Here the sample has 200,000 to 250,000 clones; around 57% occur a single time. Of the sample, 1.6% is held by the ten largest clones.

The research as a whole found: With tofacitinib, both scalp clonality and the number of expanded CD8+ clones among the top 100 scalp clones went down significantly. Compared with mice, TCR sequences shared between patients were less clear, possibly partly because of HLA diversity across the patient population. Resident alphabeta T cells in normal human skin are also sequenced, complicating scalp TCR repertoire analysis, unlike mouse skin dominated by gammadelta T cells. Many expanded lesional clones were found to persist in scalp and blood during tofacitinib treatment, and relapse after treatment cessation may be partly explained by this persistence. Compared with normal scalp, lesional scalp had higher clonality and more expanded CD8+ clones, particularly in alopecia totalis/universalis, a pattern that suggests antigenic drive. Because the treated cohort was small and included a single nonresponder, larger studies are needed to assess links between baseline CD8+ expansion and response.

Comment on this clone: The target of this receptor is not known. Base-call qualities are not available, and no considerably larger clone is one nucleotide away. The sample carries other DNA sequences with the same CDR3.

This clonotype was sampled from a human donor with alopecia areata. The chain links TRBV30 with TRBJ2-3; no D gene is confidently identified. Source: CD4+ T cells sorted from blood, taken at week 4, from a patient treated with tofacitinib. The CDR3 protein sequence reads: CAWSPGLTDTQYF. The nucleotide sequence reads as follows: TGTGCCTGGAGCCCGGGCCTCACAGATACGCAGTATTTT.